These 27 T cell receptor beta chains originate from one sample sequenced in a study of tumor-infiltrating lymphocytes in primary liver carcinoma. Extraction also yielded germline DNA, while blood RNA was obtained from unsorted whole blood. Synthesis of TCR beta cDNA was carried out from approximately 0.55 ug total RNA with a constant-region primer. Investigators got TCR beta libraries out of three nested multiplex PCR rounds, done with slightly modified ARM-PCR. Researchers ran the first two PCR rounds for approximately 10 cycles each with TRBV1-TRBV30 forward primers and a C-beta reverse primer. TCRdb reanalysed the multiplex PCR reads using MiXCR and keeps one entry per CDR3 protein. The sample includes hundreds of thousands of distinct CDR3 sequences, approximately 54% of them seen just once. Sequencing used peripheral blood. The source of these receptors is a woman aged 25-40 years with primary liver carcinoma and hepatitis B virus infection.

This clonotype was observed once. J is TRBJ2-2 and V is TRBV7-8; D assignment may be TRBD1 or TRBD2 (5 bases each). CDR3 length: 16 residues. CDR1 is SGHVS, CDR2 FQNEAQ, per germline. Trimming cost V 1 base and J 3 bases, with 12 bases left between them. The chain's CDR3 is CASSLGREPDTGELFF. Written as DNA, the CDR3 is TGTGCCAGCAGCTTAGGCAGGGAGCCGGACACCGGGGAGCTGTTTTTT.

This clonotype was recorded at least ten times. The chain links TRBV6-6 to TRBJ2-7, with D perhaps TRBD1 (5 bases). Trimming removed 6 bases from V and 2 bases from J, with 8 bases in between. The CDR3 is 12 residues long. Looked up from germline, CDR1 is MNHNY and CDR2 is SVGAGI (reference sequence). The CDR3, as DNA: TGTGCCAGCAGCACAGGCGCCTACGAGCAGTACTTC. Its translation: CASSTGAYEQYF.

Only a few counts were recorded for this clonotype. This chain links TRBV12-3 or TRBV12-4 with TRBJ1-2; a weak D match, TRBD1 (6 bases). Trimming removed 8 bases from V and 8 bases from J, with 15 bases in between. CDR3 size: 12 residues. CDR3 region: CASVGGEGGYTF. CDR3 coding DNA: TGTGCCAGCGTAGGGGGGGAGGGAGGCTACACCTTC.

The chain employs TRBV14 and TRBJ1-2; D might be TRBD1 (6 bases). The CDR3 is made up of 12 amino acids. Deletions cut 3 bases from V and 9 bases from J, with 11 bases between. Germline V gene sequence: CDR1 SGHDN, CDR2 FVKESK. The chain's CDR3 is CASSQDSRSYTF. The CDR3 nucleotides read TGTGCCAGCAGCCAGGACAGTCGTAGCTACACCTTC.

To note about this clonotype: This is likely a read error, given that the CDR3 carries no conserved phenylalanine or tryptophan at its end. The chain combines TRBV4-2 with TRBJ2-5; D unclear. This CDR3 is built from 15 residues. CDR1 and CDR2 (germline): LGHNA, YNFKEQ. Trimming left V 0 bases short and J 2 bases short, with 10 bases between. The CDR3 sequence is CASSQEGTGQETQYS. The DNA for the CDR3 is TGTGCCAGCAGCCAAGAGGGAACGGGTCAAGAGACCCAGTACTCC.

Points on this clonotype: A read error may be the cause here, since a much bigger clone is one base away. The V call is TRBV29-1, the J call TRBJ2-5, with D uncertain. This CDR3 comprises 11 residues. Germline-derived CDR1 and CDR2 are SQVTM and ANQGSEA. Between the trimmed V and J ends, which lost 6 bases and 7 bases, there was a span of 12 bases. CDR3 in amino acids: CSVFIMGTQYF. As DNA, the CDR3 is TGCAGCGTCTTTATTATGGGGACCCAGTACTTC.

The rearrangement links TRBV28 to TRBJ2-7; TRBD2 agrees at 10 bases. Unmatched junction bases numbered 12, after V lost 3 bases and J lost 4 bases. The CDR3 is made up of 17 amino acids. CDR1 is MDHEN, CDR2 SYDVKM, per germline. For the CDR3, the DNA is TGTGCCAGCAGTTTCCTAGCGGGAGTCGGGGCCAAATACGAGCAGTACTTC. Translation gives CASSFLAGVGAKYEQYF.

Comments on this clonotype: This is likely a read error, given that the CDR3 carries no conserved phenylalanine or tryptophan at its end. The CDR3 loop reads CASSLGVAYGQYI. In DNA, the CDR3 is TGTGCCAGCAGTCTGGGCGTGGCCTACGGGCAGTACATC. The chain recombines TRBV27 with TRBJ2-7, with no clear D. Germline assignment: CDR1 MNHEY and CDR2 SMNVEV (reference sequence). This CDR3 is 13 amino acids long.

This clonotype was recorded many times. This rearrangement joins TRBV7-8 to TRBJ2-3; 8 nucleotides align to TRBD2. This CDR3 contains 17 residues. CDR1 is SGHVS, CDR2 FQNEAQ, per germline. The V and J ends lost 1 base and 0 bases, in that order; junction bases with no gene match: 6. In DNA, the CDR3 is TGTGCCAGCAGCTTAGAAGAGGCTAGCGGGAGCACAGATACGCAGTATTTT. It specifies CASSLEEASGSTDTQYF.

Notes on this clonotype: An end of the junction does not agree with germline; a read error may underlie this. As DNA, the CDR3 is TGTACCAGCAGCTTGTGGACTAGCGGGATCTACGAGCAGTACTTC. Protein: CTSSLWTSGIYEQYF. The rearrangement links TRBV5-6 to TRBJ2-7, with TRBD2 identical over 12 bases. Germline CDR1 is SGHDT and CDR2 is YYEEEE. The CDR3 contains 15 residues.

Concerning this clonotype: At one end, the junction sequence differs from germline, possibly due to a read error. V gene TRBV14 combines with J gene TRBJ1-2; unclear D gene. The CDR3 is made up of 12 amino acids. Germline lookup yields CDR1 SGHDN and CDR2 FVKESK. The CDR3: CTSSQLNYGYTF. The CDR3 region has the DNA TGTACCAGCAGCCAGTTAAACTATGGCTACACCTTC. Full variable domain (missing parts from reference TRBV14 and TRBJ1-2): EAGVTQFPSHSVIEKGQTVTLRCDPISGHDNLYWYRRVMGKEIKFLLHFVKESKQDESGMPNNRFLAERTGGTYSTLKVQPAELEDSGVYFCTSSQLNYGYTFGSGTRLTVV.

In regard to this clonotype: This clone may be a read error of a much larger clone one base away. V is TRBV29-1 and J is TRBJ1-2; the D gene is possibly TRBD1 (6 bases). Germline CDR1 SQVTM, CDR2 ANQGSEA. The CDR3 sequence is 12 residues long. In DNA form, the CDR3 reads TGCAGCGTTGGACAGGACATACCGGGCTACGCCTTC. Protein sequence: CSVGQDIPGYAF.

This clonotype was found a few times. The J gene is TRBJ2-2, the V gene TRBV10-2; either TRBD1 or TRBD2 may supply D (8 bases each). Between the trimmed V and J ends, which lost 4 bases and 1 base, there was a span of 22 bases. The CDR3 has 19 amino acids. The germline gives CDR1 WSHSY, CDR2 SAAADI. The CDR3: CASSARTGTAGGNTGELFF. For the CDR3, the DNA is TGCGCCAGCAGTGCGAGGACAGGGACGGCGGGAGGGAACACCGGGGAGCTGTTTTTT.

This clonotype showed up just once. This could be a read error, since a much larger clone is one nucleotide away. The V call is TRBV6-5, the J call TRBJ1-2; no definite D call. The ends were cut back, 2 bases at V and 4 bases at J, with 8 bases in the middle. CDR1 and CDR2 (germline): MNHEY, SVGAGI. The CDR3 extends over 13 amino acids. The CDR3 DNA follows: TGTGCCAGCAGTTACGAGGCATCCTATGGCTACACCTTC. Encoded protein: CASSYEASYGYTF.

To note about this clonotype: This may arise from a read error, as a much more abundant clone is one base away. The rearrangement uses TRBV29-1 and TRBJ2-3; D remains unclear. The germline gives CDR1 SQVTM, CDR2 ANQGSEA. This CDR3 comprises 12 residues. The CDR3: CSIEESTDTQYF. DNA of the CDR3: TGCAGCATTGAGGAAAGCACAGATACGCAGTATTTT.

This clonotype was observed a handful of times. This chain links TRBV12-3 or TRBV12-4 with TRBJ1-1; D may be TRBD1 (5 bases). The V and J ends lost 6 bases and 4 bases respectively, with 15 bases between them. This CDR3 contains 14 residues. In DNA form, the CDR3 reads TGTGCCAGCAGCGTTCTGCGGGGGAGCACTGAAGCTTTCTTT. It translates to CASSVLRGSTEAFF.

The rearrangement uses TRBV11-2 and TRBJ2-2; D possibly corresponds to TRBD2 (6 bases). Looked up from germline, CDR1 is SGHAT and CDR2 is FQNNGV. The CDR3 length is 17 residues. Trimming stripped 1 base from V and 4 bases from J, with 16 bases between. The CDR3: CASSLALGSGVTGELFF. The CDR3, as DNA: TGTGCCAGCAGCTTAGCCTTAGGGTCGGGGGTCACCGGGGAGCTGTTTTTT.

A word on this clonotype: The junction differs from germline at one of its ends, possibly a read error. The chain carries TRBV12-3 or TRBV12-4 and TRBJ1-1, with D possibly being TRBD1 (5 bases). The CDR3 covers 15 residues. The CDR3 region is CTSRQKGRVNTEAFF. The CDR3 DNA follows: TGTACCAGCAGGCAGAAGGGGCGGGTGAACACTGAAGCTTTCTTT.

There are a few counts of this clonotype. An end of the junction does not agree with germline; a read error may underlie this. This chain connects TRBV12-3 or TRBV12-4 to TRBJ2-4; perhaps TRBD1 as D (5 bases). CDR3 size: 15 residues. The CDR3 loop is CANSPREVVKNIQYF. As DNA, the CDR3 is TGTGCCAACAGTCCCAGGGAAGTGGTCAAAAACATTCAGTACTTC.

Turning to this clonotype: At one of its ends the junction is not consistent with the germline gene, which may arise from a read error. The chain has TRBV29-1 and TRBJ2-1; D gene uncertain. The germline CDR1 and CDR2 sequences are SQVTM and ANQGSEA. The CDR3 is made up of 15 amino acids. CDR3 residues: CGVEGAPTLSNEQFF. In nucleotides, the CDR3 is TGCGGCGTTGAAGGTGCCCCCACTCTAAGCAATGAGCAGTTCTTC.

CDR3 in amino acids: CASSQDWREVAYEQYF. The CDR3 nucleotides are TGTGCCAGCAGCCAAGACTGGCGGGAGGTAGCCTACGAGCAGTACTTC. The J gene is TRBJ2-7, the V gene TRBV4-2; 8 bases match TRBD2. CDR1 and CDR2 from the germline V gene are LGHNA and YNFKEQ. The CDR3 spans 16 residues. V was pared by 0 bases and J by 2 bases, with 6 bases of the junction left unmatched.

To note about this clonotype: The final CDR3 position lacks the conserved phenylalanine or tryptophan, pointing to a likely read error. The chain uses TRBV11-2 and TRBJ2-1, with D tentatively TRBD1 or TRBD2 (6 bases each). CDR1 and CDR2 (germline): SGHAT, FQNNGV. CDR3 length: 14 residues. CDR3 sequence reads: CASSSGGPYNGQFY. DNA for the CDR3: TGTGCCAGCAGCTCTGGGGGGCCGTACAATGGGCAGTTCTAC.

As for this clonotype: The germline gene is not matched at one end of the junction; a read error may be the cause. The genes are TRBV12-3 or TRBV12-4 and TRBJ1-1; TRBD1 is a possible D gene (6 bases). There are 16 residues in the CDR3. CDR3 residues: CASSTNRTVLNTEAFF. CDR3 in DNA: TGTGCCAGCAGTACCAATCGGACAGTTTTGAACACCGAAGCTTTCTTT.

This clonotype was counted at least ten times. This sequence joins TRBV12-3 or TRBV12-4 and TRBJ1-5, with D unresolved. The V end lost 3 bases, the J end lost 7 bases, and 10 bases lay between the germline ends. The CDR3 sequence is 13 residues long. The CDR3 coding sequence is TGTGCCAGCAGTTTCGGAGTCGGACAGCCCCAGCATTTT. Its translation: CASSFGVGQPQHF.

The sample holds one count of this clonotype. This may be a read error, as it is one base from a much larger clone. The chain recombines TRBV29-1 with TRBJ2-5, with D possibly TRBD2 on 5 matching bases. There are 14 residues in the CDR3. The germline gives CDR1 SQVTM, CDR2 ANQGSEA. The CDR3 spells CSVADSGSQETLYF. CDR3 nucleotides: TGCAGCGTCGCGGACTCGGGGTCTCAAGAGACCCTGTACTTC.

Note on this clonotype: An end of the junction does not agree with germline; a read error may underlie this. The chain uses TRBV5-6 and TRBJ1-4; no reliable D call. The CDR3 covers 13 residues. Germline lookup yields CDR1 SGHDT and CDR2 YYEEEE. CDR3 region: CANSLREDEKLFF. CDR3 nucleotides: TGTGCCAACAGCTTAAGGGAGGATGAAAAACTGTTTTTT.

On this clonotype: A much larger clone sits a single nucleotide away, making a read error possible. V gene TRBV7-8 combines with J gene TRBJ2-7; tentatively, D is TRBD1 or TRBD2 (5 bases each). The CDR3 length is 15 residues. In germline, CDR1 is SGHVS, CDR2 FQNEAQ. CDR3 sequence (DNA): TGTACCAGCAGCTTAGGGGATAAAGGACTCTACGAGCAGTACTTC. Protein: CTSSLGDKGLYEQYF.